This T cell receptor (beta chain) derives from a study of CD8 T cells in ankylosing spondylitis. Overall study findings and caveats: What seemed typical of ankylosing spondylitis blood was a TCR beta motif built from about 8 highly homologous variants. Reportedly, matched ankylosing spondylitis synovial fluid was significantly enriched for disease-linked clones.

By quantitative 5'-RACE with molecular barcodes, the TCR beta libraries were made. One entry per CDR3 protein results from TCRdb running MiXCR on the 5' RACE reads. The sample has approximately 200,000 distinct CDR3 sequences, 9.5% to 15% seen once. In this sample, this clonotype is medium-sized. Its antigen is currently unknown. The CDR3 loop spans 16 amino acids. Germline V gene lookup returns CDR1 LGHNA and CDR2 YNFKEQ. Trimming removed 0 bases from V and 7 bases from J; junction bases left unmatched: 6. The sequence was obtained from a male donor with ankylosing spondylitis or in good health (not recorded which). V usage is TRBV4-2 and J usage is TRBJ2-1; TRBD2 matches at 10 bases. Sequencing was carried out using blood, either unsorted or a sorted T cell fraction (not recorded which). The CDR3 sequence: CASSQDPSGGLNEQFF. The DNA of the CDR3 is TGTGCCAGCAGCCAAGACCCTAGCGGGGGATTGAATGAGCAGTTCTTC.